This TCR beta chain was captured in a study of CD8 T cells in Susac syndrome. An input of about 0.5 to 1 ug of RNA was subjected to reverse transcription using random hexamers. TCRdb re-analysed the immunoSEQ multiplex PCR reads in MiXCR, keeping a single row per CDR3 protein. Of about 200,000 distinct CDR3 sequences listed, 92% are singletons. TCR beta sequencing covered blood CD8+ and CD4+ T cells. Per the germline V gene, CDR1 is LNHDA and CDR2 is SQIVND (reference sequence). The length of the CDR3 is 16 residues. The V and J ends lost 2 bases and 0 bases, in that order; junction bases with no gene match: 4.

This clonotype was sampled from a human donor with multiple sclerosis. This sequence joins TRBV19 and TRBJ2-1; 7 positions agree with TRBD2. The sequencing input was CD8+ T cells from PBMCs. The CDR3 DNA reads as TGTGCCAGTAGTATAATCGGCGGGAGCTCCTACAATGAGCAGTTCTTC. It codes for CASSIIGGSSYNEQFF.